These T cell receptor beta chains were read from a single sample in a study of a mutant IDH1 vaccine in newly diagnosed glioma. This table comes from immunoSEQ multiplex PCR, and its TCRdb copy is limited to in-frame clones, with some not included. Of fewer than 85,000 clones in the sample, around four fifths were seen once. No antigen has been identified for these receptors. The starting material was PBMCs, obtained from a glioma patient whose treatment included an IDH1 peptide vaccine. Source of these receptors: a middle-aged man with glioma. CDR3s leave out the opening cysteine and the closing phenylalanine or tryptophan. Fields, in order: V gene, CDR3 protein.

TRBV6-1,ASRQGTGELF
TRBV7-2,ASSPWGARGEQY
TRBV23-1,ASKGAGDYNEQF
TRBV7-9,ASSLWTGVETQY
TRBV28,ASSSQGPANYGYT
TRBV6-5,ASSYSNSMNTEAF
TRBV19,ASSLKETQY
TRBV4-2,ASSQGGGLAGRETQY
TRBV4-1,ASSQDWTGVVNEQF
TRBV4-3,ASSQDWERGDTQY
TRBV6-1,AISESGVNQPQH
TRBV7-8,ASSSYNSPLH
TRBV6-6,ASSPPGATEAF
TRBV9,ASSYTYEQY
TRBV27,ASSLGGLAGAYEQY
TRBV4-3,ASSQGGLVGVETQY
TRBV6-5,ASRKWSGVEEQY
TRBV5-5,ASSLLAGAAGELF
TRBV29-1,SVVLPNYGYT
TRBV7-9,ASSLDTTSYGYT
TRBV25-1,ASSESPKTQY
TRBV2,ASSPNSGGYGYT
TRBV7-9,ASSLASGTIHEQF
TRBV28,ASSFGVGTYEQY
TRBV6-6,ASSQNGPSGAGELF
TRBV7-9,ASSLGSSGHYEQY
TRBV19,ASLGGSEAF
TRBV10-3,ATRGIGQGKYNEQF
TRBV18,ASSRTGNYGYT
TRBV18,ASSGQGNQPQH
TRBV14,ASSPSREGRNTEAF
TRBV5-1,ASSFVGYTGELF
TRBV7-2,ASSLFPGWDYGYT
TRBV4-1,ASSQEGRLQETQY
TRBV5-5,ASSLGVGGAIYNEQF
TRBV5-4,ASSLRTGAGANVLT
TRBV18,ASSPLQSNQPQH
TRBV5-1,ASHRQGQETQY
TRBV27,ASSLGWRGRTEAF